Shown below are 30 T cell receptor beta chains from a single sample sequenced in a study of CD8+ T cells in alopecia areata. The authors extracted RNA and reverse transcribed it into cDNA as the sequencing template. The repertoire was sequenced with immunoSEQ multiplex PCR; TCRdb's copy has only in-frame clones and lacks some. The sample records under 300,000 clones, about 62% being singletons. Treatment: oral pan-JAK inhibitor, 5-10 mg twice daily. Here the sequenced sample was CD4+ T cells sorted from blood, taken between weeks 51 and 54, from a patient treated with tofacitinib. The source of these receptors is a human donor with alopecia areata.

J is TRBJ1-5 and V is TRBV18; 9 bases are shared with TRBD1. With V trimmed by 6 bases and J by 0 bases, 6 bases remained unmatched. CDR1 is KGHSH, CDR2 LQKENI, per germline. CDR3 size: 16 residues. The DNA of the CDR3 is TGTGCCAGCTCCCCAGGACAGGGGAATAGCAATCAGCCCCAGCATTTT. Translated, it gives CASSPGQGNSNQPQHF.

This clone was observed once. CDR3 bases: TGTGCCAGCAGTGAATTGTACGGCGGCTACACCTTC. Protein sequence: CASSELYGGYTF. The chain employs TRBV6-1 and TRBJ1-2, with unresolved D. Trimming pared 2 bases from V and 8 bases from J, leaving 9 bases between. There are 12 residues in the CDR3. The germline CDR1 and CDR2 sequences are MNHNS and SASEGT.

The V call is TRBV5-1, the J call TRBJ1-2, with D unclear. The germline CDR1 and CDR2 sequences are SGHRS and YFSETQ. Trimming removed 0 bases from V and 4 bases from J, with 10 bases in between. The CDR3 totals 14 residues. The CDR3 DNA follows: TGCGCCAGCAGCTTGGAATCTCCAGCCTATGGCTACACCTTC. Encoded protein: CASSLESPAYGYTF.

This clone was counted a few times. Different DNA sequences within this sample yield the same CDR3. This CDR3 is CASSLGGNTIYF. The CDR3 nucleotides read TGTGCCAGCAGCTTAGGCGGAAACACCATATATTTT. The chain couples TRBV7-2 to TRBJ1-3; D gene ambiguous. This CDR3 region has 12 residues. Per the germline V gene, CDR1 is SGHTA and CDR2 is FQGNSA. Trimming took 1 base from V and 4 from J, leaving 2 bases between them.

This rearrangement joins TRBV7-9 to TRBJ1-5, with a weak D call TRBD1 (5 bases). The CDR3 runs to 16 residues. V gave up 1 base and J gave up 4 bases, with 14 bases separating them. Germline V lookup: CDR1 SEHNR, CDR2 FQNEAQ (reference sequence). The CDR3 here is CASSLDVGAGNQPQHF. The CDR3 DNA is TGTGCCAGCAGCTTAGACGTAGGGGCTGGGAATCAGCCCCAGCATTTT.

The chain carries TRBV13 and TRBJ1-1; the D is unclear. This CDR3 is built from 15 residues. Germline CDR1 reads PRHDT; CDR2 reads FYEKMQ (reference sequence). The V gene lost 5 bases and the J gene lost 1 base, with 14 bases spanning the gap. CDR3 DNA: TGTGCCAGCAGCACACCGAGGGAGGGGAACACTGAAGCTTTCTTT. Residues: CASSTPREGNTEAFF.

The chain joins TRBV29-1 to TRBJ1-6; 7 positions match TRBD1. With V trimmed by 4 bases and J by 7 bases, 4 bases remained unmatched. CDR1 is SQVTM, CDR2 ANQGSEA, per germline. The CDR3 spans 13 residues. The CDR3 DNA reads as TGCAGCGTTGCGGGGGACAGAAATTCACCCCTCCACTTT. It specifies CSVAGDRNSPLHF.

The V gene is TRBV20-1, the J gene TRBJ2-7, with no clear D. CDR1 DFQATT and CDR2 SNEGSKA come from the germline V gene (reference sequence). There are 11 residues in the CDR3. V lost 2 bases and J lost 0, with 2 bases in between. The CDR3 here is CSARFSYEQYF. CDR3 DNA sequence: TGCAGTGCTAGATTCTCCTACGAGCAGTACTTC.

The chain combines TRBV30 with TRBJ2-7; D remains unclear. CDR1 and CDR2 from the germline V gene are GTSNPN and SVGIG (reference sequence). This CDR3 contains 14 residues. The V end was cut by 0 bases, the J end by 3 bases, with 12 bases between. As DNA, the CDR3 is TGTGCCTGGAGTGTCCCCTCGACAAGCTACGAGCAGTACTTC. Its translation is CAWSVPSTSYEQYF.

The rearrangement links TRBV29-1 to TRBJ1-1; tentative D call: TRBD1 (5 bases). Deletions cut 4 bases from V and 4 bases from J, with 10 bases between. Germline lookup yields CDR1 SQVTM and CDR2 ANQGSEA. The CDR3 consists of 12 residues. The chain's CDR3 is CSVGGAVTEAFF. The DNA of the CDR3 is TGCAGCGTTGGAGGGGCGGTCACTGAAGCTTTCTTT. The whole variable domain, filled in from reference TRBV29-1 and TRBJ1-1, reads SAVISQKPSRDICQRGTSLTIQCQVDSQVTMMFWYRQQPGQSLTLIATANQGSEATYESGFVIDKFPISRPNLTFSTLTVSNMSPEDSSIYLCSVGGAVTEAFFGQGTRLTVV.

The chain couples TRBV5-6 to TRBJ1-2; TRBD1 is a possible D gene (5 bases). CDR3 length: 11 amino acids. V was cut by 6 bases and J by 7 bases, with 10 bases left in between. Germline CDR1 is SGHDT and CDR2 is YYEEEE. The CDR3 is CASNDRGGYTF. CDR3 sequence (DNA): TGTGCCAGCAACGACAGAGGTGGCTACACCTTC.

The table lists this clone with a few counts. The CDR3 nucleotides are TGCGCCAGCAGTGAGCCGTTAGCGGGGGGCCACACAGATACGCAGTATTTT. It encodes CASSEPLAGGHTDTQYF. The chain is built from TRBV10-2 and TRBJ2-3, with 10 bases fitting TRBD2. Looked up from germline, CDR1 is WSHSY and CDR2 is SAAADI. Germline trimming cut 2 bases from V and 2 bases from J; bases unmatched to any gene: 7. The CDR3 sequence is 17 residues long.

This clone was seen a few times. The chain couples TRBV5-1 to TRBJ2-5, with D unresolved. The CDR3 loop spans 14 amino acids. Germline V gene lookup returns CDR1 SGHRS and CDR2 YFSETQ. Trimming stripped 1 base from V and 0 bases from J, with 7 bases between. DNA for the CDR3: TGCGCCAGCAGCTTGAGTCCGGACCAAGAGACCCAGTACTTC. Protein sequence: CASSLSPDQETQYF.

This rearrangement joins TRBV30 to TRBJ1-1, with a tentative D call TRBD1 (5 bases). V gave up 0 bases and J gave up 6 bases, with 11 bases separating them. Germline assignment: CDR1 GTSNPN and CDR2 SVGIG (reference sequence). The CDR3 is 13 amino acids. The CDR3 region has the DNA TGTGCCTGGAGTGTACGCGGGACGGCTGAAGCTTTCTTT. It is translated as CAWSVRGTAEAFF.

The V gene is TRBV6-5, the J gene TRBJ1-2; TRBD1 aligns across 7 bases. The CDR3 is 13 amino acids. V was pared by 6 bases and J by 7 bases, with 8 bases of the junction left unmatched. Germline lookup yields CDR1 MNHEY and CDR2 SVGAGI. The CDR3 DNA follows: TGTGCCAGCAGCCTCCCAGGGGGTGGTGGCTACACCTTC. It encodes CASSLPGGGGYTF.

This clone has more than one count but fewer than ten. The gene calls are TRBV7-9 and TRBJ2-2, with TRBD1 matching over 11 bases. The junction had 9 bases not matched to a gene; V was cut back by 5 bases and J by 4 bases. Germline V gives CDR1 SEHNR, CDR2 FQNEAQ (reference sequence). This CDR3 spans 17 amino acids. The CDR3 loop reads CASSKGQGALSTGELFF. The CDR3 DNA is TGTGCCAGCAGCAAAGGACAGGGGGCTCTGAGCACCGGGGAGCTGTTTTTT.

The chain carries TRBV27 and TRBJ1-6; 8 nucleotides align to TRBD1. The germline gives CDR1 MNHEY, CDR2 SMNVEV (reference sequence). V was clipped by 2 bases and J by 9 bases; unmatched bases: 6. CDR3 size: 15 residues. For the CDR3, the DNA is TGTGCCAGCAGTTTACAGGGGGCGCAAGGTTCACCCCTCCACTTT. This gives the protein CASSLQGAQGSPLHF.

The chain uses TRBV11-1 and TRBJ2-3, with D unresolved. Trimming shortened V by 5 bases and J by 6 bases, and 9 bases separated the two germline ends. The CDR3 loop spans 12 amino acids. Germline CDR1 reads SGHAT; CDR2 reads FQDESV (reference sequence). The CDR3 here is CASSPFGDTQYF. CDR3 nucleotide sequence: TGTGCCAGCAGCCCATTCGGGGATACGCAGTATTTT.

The table lists this clone with a few counts. This chain connects TRBV5-1 to TRBJ2-5; no reliable D call. CDR3 length: 11 residues. Germline-derived CDR1 and CDR2 are SGHRS and YFSETQ. V was trimmed by 3 bases and J by 3 bases, leaving 3 bases between them. The CDR3 coding sequence is TGCGCCAGCAGCTCGAAAGAGACCCAGTACTTC. Translating gives CASSSKETQYF.

This clone was observed a handful of times. The chain couples TRBV29-1 to TRBJ1-4, with TRBD1 matching over 10 bases. This CDR3 comprises 13 residues. CDR1 and CDR2 from the germline V gene are SQVTM and ANQGSEA. V dropped 5 bases and J dropped 7; count of bases not matched to a gene: 4. In DNA, the CDR3 is TGCAGCGTTACGGACAGGGGGGGTGAAAAACTGTTTTTT. Protein: CSVTDRGGEKLFF. The variable domain in full, completed from reference TRBV29-1 and TRBJ1-4, reads SAVISQKPSRDICQRGTSLTIQCQVDSQVTMMFWYRQQPGQSLTLIATANQGSEATYESGFVIDKFPISRPNLTFSTLTVSNMSPEDSSIYLCSVTDRGGEKLFFGSGTQLSVL.

This clone has just a few counts. This rearrangement joins TRBV4-3 to TRBJ1-6; D is undetermined. In germline, CDR1 is LGHNA, CDR2 YSLEER. Trimming stripped 0 bases from V and 10 bases from J, with 16 bases between. This CDR3 comprises 16 residues. The CDR3 sequence is CASSQDLRGVGSPLHF. The CDR3 DNA reads as TGCGCCAGCAGCCAAGATCTGCGGGGAGTTGGCTCACCCCTCCACTTT.

J is TRBJ1-2 and V is TRBV6-5, with D hard to call. The CDR3 sequence is 14 residues long. Germline loops: CDR1 MNHEY, CDR2 SVGAGI. Trimming shortened V by 2 bases and J by 2 bases, and 9 bases separated the two germline ends. DNA for the CDR3: TGTGCCAGCAGTTACAGGGCCCGAAACTATGGCTACACCTTC. This translates into CASSYRARNYGYTF.

J is TRBJ1-1 and V is TRBV27; TRBD1 aligns across 8 bases. J gave up 3 bases and V 6 bases, and 6 bases lay outside the gene matches. CDR3 length: 14 residues. Per the germline V gene, CDR1 is MNHEY and CDR2 is SMNVEV (reference sequence). The CDR3 region is CASSPQGEYTEAFF. CDR3 DNA sequence: TGTGCCAGCAGCCCACAGGGGGAGTACACTGAAGCTTTCTTT.

The genes are TRBV30 and TRBJ1-1; perhaps TRBD1 as D (6 bases). The CDR3 length is 14 residues. The germline V gene has CDR1 GTSNPN and CDR2 SVGIG (reference sequence). Trimming took off 0 bases at V and 8 bases at J, with 16 bases between the two ends. DNA for the CDR3: TGTGCCTGGAGTGTAAAAGGACTCACAGGGGAAGCTTTCTTT. Translating gives CAWSVKGLTGEAFF.

This clone was found many times. The rearrangement links TRBV6-6 to TRBJ2-7, with D possibly TRBD1 on 6 matching bases. Trimming removed 5 bases from V and 2 bases from J, with 16 bases in between. The CDR3 loop spans 15 amino acids. Germline CDR1 MNHNY, CDR2 SVGAGI (reference sequence). CDR3 protein: CASSSHQGNPYEQYF. As DNA, the CDR3 is TGTGCCAGCAGTAGCCATCAGGGGAACCCCTACGAGCAGTACTTC.

Remarks on this clone: Distinct nucleotide sequences in the sample also encode this CDR3. The rearrangement joins TRBV5-6 to TRBJ2-2; D unresolved. The V and J ends lost 0 bases and 6 bases respectively, with 6 bases between them. The CDR3 consists of 13 residues. CDR1 is SGHDT and CDR2 is YYEEEE in the germline V gene. CDR3 region: CASSLVGPGELFF. The CDR3 coding sequence is TGTGCCAGCAGCTTGGTGGGTCCCGGGGAGCTGTTTTTT.

The chain is built from TRBV25-1 and TRBJ2-5; 14 positions match TRBD2. Germline V gene data show CDR1 as MGHDK and CDR2 as SYGVNS. V lost 3 bases, J lost 5 bases, and 5 bases stayed unmatched. This CDR3 has 16 amino acids. CDR3 sequence (DNA): TGTGCCAGCAGTGAGGGGACTAGCGGGGGTAGGGAGACCCAGTACTTC. As protein: CASSEGTSGGRETQYF.

V gene TRBV2 combines with J gene TRBJ2-5; D not certain. CDR3 length: 13 residues. The germline V gene encodes CDR1 SNHLY and CDR2 FYNNEI. The ends were cut back, 6 bases at V and 2 bases at J, with 10 bases in the middle. CDR3 in amino acids: CASSGLRQETQYF. In nucleotides, the CDR3 is TGTGCCAGCAGCGGCCTTAGACAAGAGACCCAGTACTTC.

This clone appeared a few times. The CDR3: CASSRQGANTEAFF. The CDR3 DNA sequence: TGTGCCAGCTCACGACAGGGGGCGAACACTGAAGCTTTCTTT. This chain links TRBV18 with TRBJ1-1; 10 positions agree with TRBD1. With 4 bases clipped from V and 1 base from J, the junction kept 0 bases outside the gene matches. The CDR3 length is 14 residues. The germline CDR1 and CDR2 sequences are KGHSH and LQKENI.

This clone was seen repeatedly, ten times or more. The chain carries TRBV28 and TRBJ1-1, with D unclear. This CDR3 has 13 amino acids. V lost 11 bases and J 1 base, leaving 14 bases between the germline ends. Germline loops: CDR1 MDHEN, CDR2 SYDVKM. In DNA, the CDR3 is TGTGCCGTACGATCGACCGGGAACACTGAAGCTTTCTTT. It codes for CAVRSTGNTEAFF.